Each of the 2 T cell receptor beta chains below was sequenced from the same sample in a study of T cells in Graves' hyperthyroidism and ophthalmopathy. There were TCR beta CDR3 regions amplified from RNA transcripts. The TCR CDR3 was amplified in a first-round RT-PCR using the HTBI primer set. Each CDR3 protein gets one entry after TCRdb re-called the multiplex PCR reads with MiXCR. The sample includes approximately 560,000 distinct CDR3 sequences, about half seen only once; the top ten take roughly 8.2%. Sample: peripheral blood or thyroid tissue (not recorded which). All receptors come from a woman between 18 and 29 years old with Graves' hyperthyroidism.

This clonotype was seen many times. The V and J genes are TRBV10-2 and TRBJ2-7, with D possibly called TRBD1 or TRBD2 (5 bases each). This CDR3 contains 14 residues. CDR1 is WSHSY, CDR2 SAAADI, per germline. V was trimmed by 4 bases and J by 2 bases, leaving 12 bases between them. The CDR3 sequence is CASSGGSGPYEQYF. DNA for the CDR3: TGCGCCAGCAGTGGGGGCAGCGGTCCCTACGAGCAGTACTTC.

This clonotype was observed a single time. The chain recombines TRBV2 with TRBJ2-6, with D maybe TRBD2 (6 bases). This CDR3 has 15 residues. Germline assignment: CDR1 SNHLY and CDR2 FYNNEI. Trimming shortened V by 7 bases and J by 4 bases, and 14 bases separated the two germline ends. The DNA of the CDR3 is TGTGCCAGCACCCGGGAGTTAGTCGGGGCCAACGTCCTGACTTTC. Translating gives CASTRELVGANVLTF.